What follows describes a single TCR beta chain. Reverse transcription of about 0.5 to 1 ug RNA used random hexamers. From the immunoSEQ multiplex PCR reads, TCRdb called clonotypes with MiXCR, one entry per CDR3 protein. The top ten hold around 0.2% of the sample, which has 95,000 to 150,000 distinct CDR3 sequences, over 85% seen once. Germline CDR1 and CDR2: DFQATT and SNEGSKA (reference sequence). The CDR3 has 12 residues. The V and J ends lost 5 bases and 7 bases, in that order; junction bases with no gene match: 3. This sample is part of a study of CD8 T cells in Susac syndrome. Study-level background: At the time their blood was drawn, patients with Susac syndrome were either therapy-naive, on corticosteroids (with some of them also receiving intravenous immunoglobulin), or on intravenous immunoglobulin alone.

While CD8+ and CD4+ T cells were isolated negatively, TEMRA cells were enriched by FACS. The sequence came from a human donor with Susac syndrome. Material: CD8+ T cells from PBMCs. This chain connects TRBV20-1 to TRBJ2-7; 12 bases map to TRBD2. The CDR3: CSALAGGREQYF. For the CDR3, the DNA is TGCAGTGCTCTAGCGGGGGGGCGTGAGCAGTACTTC.